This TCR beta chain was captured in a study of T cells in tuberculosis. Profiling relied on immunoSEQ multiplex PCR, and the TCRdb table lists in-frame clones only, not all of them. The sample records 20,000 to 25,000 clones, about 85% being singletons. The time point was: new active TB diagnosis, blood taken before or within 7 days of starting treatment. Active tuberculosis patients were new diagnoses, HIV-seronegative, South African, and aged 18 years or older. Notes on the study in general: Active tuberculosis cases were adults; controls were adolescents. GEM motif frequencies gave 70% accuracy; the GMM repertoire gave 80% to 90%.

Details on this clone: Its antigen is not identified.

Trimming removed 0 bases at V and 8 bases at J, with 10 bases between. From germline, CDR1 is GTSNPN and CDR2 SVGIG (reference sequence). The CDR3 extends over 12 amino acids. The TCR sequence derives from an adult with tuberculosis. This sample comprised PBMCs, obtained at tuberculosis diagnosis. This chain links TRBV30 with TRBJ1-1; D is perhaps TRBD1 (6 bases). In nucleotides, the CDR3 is TGTGCCTGGAGTGTGGGGGGGGCGGAAGCTTTCTTT. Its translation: CAWSVGGAEAFF.